This T cell receptor (beta chain) was identified during a study of blood T cell repertoires in COVID-19. Produced via immunoSEQ multiplex PCR; TCRdb's table is partial and in-frame only. Counted here are 320,000 or so clones, approximately 88% occurring once; the ten biggest clones make up about 5%. Trimming removed 4 bases from V and 2 bases from J, with 17 bases in between. Germline CDR1 and CDR2: MNHEY and SVGEGT. The length of the CDR3 is 16 residues. The origin of this receptor is a man aged 25-45 years who had recovered from COVID-19. The sample comprised PBMCs or T cells enriched from blood (not recorded which). The rearrangement joins TRBV6-2 or TRBV6-3 to TRBJ1-1; the D is unclear. The CDR3 coding sequence is TGTGCCAGCAGTTCCCGAGGGCTCGAGGGTAACACTGAAGCTTTCTTT. Protein product: CASSSRGLEGNTEAFF.